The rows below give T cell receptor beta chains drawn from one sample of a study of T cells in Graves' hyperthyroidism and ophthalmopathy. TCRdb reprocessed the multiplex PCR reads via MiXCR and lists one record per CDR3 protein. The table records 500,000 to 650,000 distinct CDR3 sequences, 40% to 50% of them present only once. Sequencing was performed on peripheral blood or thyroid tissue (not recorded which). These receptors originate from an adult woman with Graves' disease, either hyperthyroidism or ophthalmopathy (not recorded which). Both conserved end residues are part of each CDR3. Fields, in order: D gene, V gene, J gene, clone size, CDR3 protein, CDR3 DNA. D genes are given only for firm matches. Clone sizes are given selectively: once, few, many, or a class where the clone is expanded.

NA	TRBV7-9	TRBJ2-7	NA	CASSLALGGVREQYF	TGTGCCAGCAGCTTAGCGCTAGGAGGGGTGAGAGAGCAGTACTTC
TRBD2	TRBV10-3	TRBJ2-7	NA	CAISGASGSYEQYF	TGTGCCATCAGTGGGGCTAGCGGTTCCTACGAGCAGTACTTC
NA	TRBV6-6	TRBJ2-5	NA	CASSWRGYQETQYF	TGTGCCAGCAGTTGGCGGGGATACCAAGAGACCCAGTACTTC
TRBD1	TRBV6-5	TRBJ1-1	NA	CASSPLTGSTEAFF	TGTGCCAGCAGTCCACTGACAGGGTCGACTGAAGCTTTCTTT
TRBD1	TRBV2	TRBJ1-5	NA	CASRQLGQGANQPQHF	TGTGCCAGCAGGCAGCTTGGGCAGGGGGCCAATCAGCCCCAGCATTTT
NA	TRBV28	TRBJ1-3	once	CASSFYHRNTIYF	TGTGCCAGCAGTTTCTACCACCGAAACACCATATATTTT
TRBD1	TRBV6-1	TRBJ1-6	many	CASNPGQGGSPLHF	TGTGCCAGCAACCCGGGACAGGGTGGCTCACCCCTCCACTTT
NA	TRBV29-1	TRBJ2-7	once	CSVEDRGTSSYEQYF	TGCAGCGTTGAAGATCGGGGAACGAGCTCCTACGAGCAGTACTTC
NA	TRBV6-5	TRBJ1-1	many	CASSYSTRGNTEAFF	TGTGCCAGCAGTTACTCGACTCGAGGAAACACTGAAGCTTTCTTT
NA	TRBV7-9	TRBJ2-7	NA	CASVGTYEQYF	TGTGCCAGCGTGGGGACCTACGAGCAGTACTTC